This is a list of T cell receptor beta chains from one sample in a study of OX40 agonist ivuxolimab in advanced cancers. This table comes from immunoSEQ multiplex PCR, and its TCRdb copy is limited to in-frame clones, with some not included. The data contain some 67,000 clones, about 88% of them singletons. The sample was CD4+ or CD8+ T cells sorted from blood, taken in a trial of the OX40 agonist ivuxolimab. The receptor source for this set is an adult with an advanced solid tumor such as melanoma, head and neck, liver or kidney cancer. Both conserved end residues are part of each CDR3. Fields, in order: J gene, V gene, clone size, D gene, CDR3 DNA, CDR3 protein. D genes are given only for firm matches. Clone size is not always given. Where it is, it says once, few, many or a class for expanded clones.

>TRBJ2-3|TRBV9|NA|NA
TGTGCCAGCAGCGTAGGGGCCCTAGCCTCAGATACGCAGTATTTT
CASSVGALASDTQYF
>TRBJ1-2|TRBV15|NA|NA
TGTGCCACCAGCAGAGGATCCAACATGGGCTACACCTTC
CATSRGSNMGYTF
>TRBJ2-5|TRBV11-3|NA|NA
TGTGCCAGCAGCTCCCAAGAGACCCAGTACTTC
CASSSQETQYF
>TRBJ2-7|TRBV11-2|NA|NA
TGTGCCAGCAGCTCATCCGGGGCGGACTACGAGCAGTACTTC
CASSSSGADYEQYF
>TRBJ2-3|TRBV7-9|NA|NA
TGTGCCAGCAGCTTAGCAGAGGATACGCAGTATTTT
CASSLAEDTQYF
>TRBJ2-2|TRBV9|NA|NA
TGTGCCAGCAGCGCTCAAGCGGAGTCCGCCGGGGAGCTGTTTTTT
CASSAQAESAGELFF
>TRBJ1-5|TRBV27|once|NA
TGTGCCAGCAGTCCTCTCGGAGGGGCTTGGCCCCAGCATTTT
CASSPLGGAWPQHF
>TRBJ2-7|TRBV28|NA|NA
TGTGCCAGCACCCTAGGGGGACTATTCTACGAGCAGTACTTC
CASTLGGLFYEQYF
>TRBJ2-7|TRBV10-3|NA|TRBD2
TGTGCCATCAGTGAGACTAGCGGGAGAGGGCACTACGAGCAGTACTTC
CAISETSGRGHYEQYF
>TRBJ1-1|TRBV27|few|NA
TGTGCCAGCAGTTTGGCCCGGGGGCGGGAAGCTTTCTTT
CASSLARGREAFF
>TRBJ1-2|TRBV2|NA|TRBD1
TGTGCCAGCAGCCCTCCGGTGGGACAGGGATTAGCTAACTATGGCTACACCTTC
CASSPPVGQGLANYGYTF
>TRBJ1-1|TRBV7-9|NA|NA
TGTGCCAGCAGCTTAGCGCTGGGAGAGGGGACTGAAGCTTTCTTT
CASSLALGEGTEAFF
>TRBJ2-2|TRBV27|NA|NA
TGTGCCAGCAGTTTCGGGACGGAGAACACCGGGGAGCTGTTTTTT
CASSFGTENTGELFF
>TRBJ2-7|TRBV7-3|NA|NA
TGTGCCAGCAGCTCCCTCGAGACCCCCGGCAAGCAGTACTTC
CASSSLETPGKQYF
>TRBJ2-7|TRBV11-3|NA|TRBD1
TGTGCCAGCAGCTTAGATGGGACAGGGATTGACGAGCAGTACTTC
CASSLDGTGIDEQYF
>TRBJ2-1|TRBV6-4|NA|TRBD2
TGTGCCAGCTCCACCGGGACTAGCGGGAGTGATGAGCAGTTCTTC
CASSTGTSGSDEQFF
>TRBJ2-2|TRBV6-1|NA|TRBD1
TGTGCCAGCAGTGAGACAGGGCTACCGACCGGGGAGCTGTTTTTT
CASSETGLPTGELFF
>TRBJ1-3|TRBV12-5|once|NA
TGTGCTAGTGGTGGTTTGGGGAACACCATATATTTT
CASGGLGNTIYF
>TRBJ1-2|TRBV6-6|NA|NA
TGTGCCAGCAGTTACGGGAGGGGCCTGACTTATGGCTACACCTTC
CASSYGRGLTYGYTF
>TRBJ2-1|TRBV7-9|NA|NA
TGTGCCAGCAGCTTAGTTATCCCCAATGAGCAGTTCTTC
CASSLVIPNEQFF